What follows is one T cell receptor beta chain and its context. The sample comes from a study of blood T cell repertoires in COVID-19. Overall study: The study drew acute and convalescent COVID-19 samples from the United States, Italy and Spain. PBMCs, B-cell-depleted T cells, or T cells provided the cDNA or gDNA that made up the material.

Per the original data handling: Estimation of nucleated cell counts relied on the amplification of reference gene primers. This table comes from immunoSEQ multiplex PCR, and its TCRdb copy is limited to in-frame clones, with some not included. V, J and clone size are those of that table, while D and trimming were read from the DNA. The table includes a few hundred thousand clones, 70% to 90% detected once. Sequencing used peripheral blood. The receptor's source is a woman aged 70 to 79 with acute or convalescent COVID-19.

This CDR3 is CARSTRVQGDTGELFF. CDR3 nucleotides: TGTGCCAGAAGCACCCGGGTCCAAGGGGACACCGGGGAGCTGTTTTTT. The chain couples TRBV5-3 to TRBJ2-2; a weak D match, TRBD1 (5 bases). TRBV5-3 has ORF status, its function being uncertain. The CDR3 runs 16 residues. The V end lost 4 bases, the J end lost 3 bases, and 16 bases lay between the germline ends.